The clone carrying this T cell receptor beta chain has at least ten counts. This sample's time point: newly diagnosed GD, antithyroid drugs for less than 3 months. Scientists built the TCR library using RNA that was extracted from PBMCs. The sample comes from a study of regulatory T cells in long-lasting Graves disease. The authors built TCR beta libraries using iRepertoire HTBI primers and Arm-PCR of CDR3 regions. TCRdb ran MiXCR on the multiplex PCR reads and lists one entry per CDR3 protein. The data hold a few hundred thousand distinct CDR3 sequences, with 13% observed a single time. V gave up 3 bases and J gave up 0 bases, with 22 bases separating them. CDR3 size: 18 residues. Germline-derived CDR1 and CDR2 are DFQATT and SNEGSKA (reference sequence). A further study also used this sample, focusing on T cells in Graves' hyperthyroidism and ophthalmopathy.

The clonotype originates from a man aged 25 to 45 with Graves disease. This sample comprised peripheral blood mononuclear cells (PBMCs), obtained at new diagnosis, from a patient treated with antithyroid drugs. The V call is TRBV20-1, the J call TRBJ2-3; D is possibly TRBD1 (6 bases). The CDR3 region is CSARGSPGQGDSTDTQYF. The CDR3, as DNA: TGCAGTGCTAGGGGGTCACCGGGACAAGGCGACAGCACAGATACGCAGTATTTT.